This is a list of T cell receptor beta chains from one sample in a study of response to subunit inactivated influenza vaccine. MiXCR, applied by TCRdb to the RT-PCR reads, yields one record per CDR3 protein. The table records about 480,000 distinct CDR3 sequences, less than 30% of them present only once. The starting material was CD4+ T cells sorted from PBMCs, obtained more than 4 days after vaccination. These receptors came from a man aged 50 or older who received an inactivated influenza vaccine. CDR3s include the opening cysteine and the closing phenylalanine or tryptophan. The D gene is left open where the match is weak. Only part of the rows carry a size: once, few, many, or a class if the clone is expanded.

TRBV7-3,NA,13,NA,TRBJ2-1,CASSTGVGNEQFF
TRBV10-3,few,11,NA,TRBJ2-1,CAISAGDEQFF
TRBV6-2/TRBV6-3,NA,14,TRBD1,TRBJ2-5,CATLVGRGRETQYF
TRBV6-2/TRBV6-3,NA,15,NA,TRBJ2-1,CASGGSAQLGNEQFF
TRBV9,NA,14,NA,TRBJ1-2,CASSVSLRDYGYTF
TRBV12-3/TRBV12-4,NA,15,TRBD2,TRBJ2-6,CASRTGTSGVNDLTF
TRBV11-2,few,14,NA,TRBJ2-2,CASSLGPRGRWLFF
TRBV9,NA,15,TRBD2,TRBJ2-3,CASSASGGRTDTQYF
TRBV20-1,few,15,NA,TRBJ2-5,CSARWGNDPAETQYF
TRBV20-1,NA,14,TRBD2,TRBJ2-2,CSARSGLVSGELFF
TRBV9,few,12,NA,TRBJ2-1,CASSASRNEQFF
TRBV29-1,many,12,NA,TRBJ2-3,CSVEGGTDTQYF
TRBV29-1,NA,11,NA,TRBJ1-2,CSVDTLYGYTF
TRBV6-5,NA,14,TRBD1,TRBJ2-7,CASSYPGTAYEQYF
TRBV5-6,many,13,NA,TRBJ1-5,CASSSTNNQPQHF
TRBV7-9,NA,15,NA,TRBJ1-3,CASSASMSSGNTIYF
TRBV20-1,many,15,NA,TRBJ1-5,CSAKSGSGSDQPQHF
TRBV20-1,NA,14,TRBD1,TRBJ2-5,CSAPRDRSQETQYF
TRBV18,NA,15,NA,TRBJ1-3,CASSPGAAARNTIYF
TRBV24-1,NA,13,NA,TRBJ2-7,CATSPSNSYEQYF
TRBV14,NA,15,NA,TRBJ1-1,CASSQTANRRNEAFF
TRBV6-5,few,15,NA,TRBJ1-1,CASSYSRQVNTEAFF
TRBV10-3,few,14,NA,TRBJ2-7,CAISTRGGTYEQYF
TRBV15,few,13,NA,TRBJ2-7,CATAPGRLYEQYF
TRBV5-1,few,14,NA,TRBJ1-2,CASSLGSGNYGYTF
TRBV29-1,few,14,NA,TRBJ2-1,CSVQGGSSYNEQFF
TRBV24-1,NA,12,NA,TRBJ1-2,CATIVGATGYTF
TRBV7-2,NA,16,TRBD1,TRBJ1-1,CASSYRDRGAVTEAFF
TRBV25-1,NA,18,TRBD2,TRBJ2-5,CASSAPGLAGGWQETQYF
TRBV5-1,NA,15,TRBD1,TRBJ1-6,CASSLDRPSNSPLHF
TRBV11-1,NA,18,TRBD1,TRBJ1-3,CASSETTAGTGGRNTIYF
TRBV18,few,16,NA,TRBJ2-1,CASSSRMRDSYNEQFF
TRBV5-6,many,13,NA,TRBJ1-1,CASSLAAGEPIFF
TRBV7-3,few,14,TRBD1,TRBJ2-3,CASSLGTVSDTQYF
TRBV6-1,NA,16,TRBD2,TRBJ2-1,CASSPYSGRAWDEQFF
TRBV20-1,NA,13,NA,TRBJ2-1,CSASSLAANEQFF
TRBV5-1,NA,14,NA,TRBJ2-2,CASSLSQGPGELFF
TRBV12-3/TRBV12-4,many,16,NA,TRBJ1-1,CASSFLAGASNTEAFF
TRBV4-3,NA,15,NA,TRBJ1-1,CASSQAGGTGTEAFF
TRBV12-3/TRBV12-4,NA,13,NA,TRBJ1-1,CASRRTMNTEAFF
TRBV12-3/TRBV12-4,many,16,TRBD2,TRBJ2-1,CASSPLTSGSFNEQFF